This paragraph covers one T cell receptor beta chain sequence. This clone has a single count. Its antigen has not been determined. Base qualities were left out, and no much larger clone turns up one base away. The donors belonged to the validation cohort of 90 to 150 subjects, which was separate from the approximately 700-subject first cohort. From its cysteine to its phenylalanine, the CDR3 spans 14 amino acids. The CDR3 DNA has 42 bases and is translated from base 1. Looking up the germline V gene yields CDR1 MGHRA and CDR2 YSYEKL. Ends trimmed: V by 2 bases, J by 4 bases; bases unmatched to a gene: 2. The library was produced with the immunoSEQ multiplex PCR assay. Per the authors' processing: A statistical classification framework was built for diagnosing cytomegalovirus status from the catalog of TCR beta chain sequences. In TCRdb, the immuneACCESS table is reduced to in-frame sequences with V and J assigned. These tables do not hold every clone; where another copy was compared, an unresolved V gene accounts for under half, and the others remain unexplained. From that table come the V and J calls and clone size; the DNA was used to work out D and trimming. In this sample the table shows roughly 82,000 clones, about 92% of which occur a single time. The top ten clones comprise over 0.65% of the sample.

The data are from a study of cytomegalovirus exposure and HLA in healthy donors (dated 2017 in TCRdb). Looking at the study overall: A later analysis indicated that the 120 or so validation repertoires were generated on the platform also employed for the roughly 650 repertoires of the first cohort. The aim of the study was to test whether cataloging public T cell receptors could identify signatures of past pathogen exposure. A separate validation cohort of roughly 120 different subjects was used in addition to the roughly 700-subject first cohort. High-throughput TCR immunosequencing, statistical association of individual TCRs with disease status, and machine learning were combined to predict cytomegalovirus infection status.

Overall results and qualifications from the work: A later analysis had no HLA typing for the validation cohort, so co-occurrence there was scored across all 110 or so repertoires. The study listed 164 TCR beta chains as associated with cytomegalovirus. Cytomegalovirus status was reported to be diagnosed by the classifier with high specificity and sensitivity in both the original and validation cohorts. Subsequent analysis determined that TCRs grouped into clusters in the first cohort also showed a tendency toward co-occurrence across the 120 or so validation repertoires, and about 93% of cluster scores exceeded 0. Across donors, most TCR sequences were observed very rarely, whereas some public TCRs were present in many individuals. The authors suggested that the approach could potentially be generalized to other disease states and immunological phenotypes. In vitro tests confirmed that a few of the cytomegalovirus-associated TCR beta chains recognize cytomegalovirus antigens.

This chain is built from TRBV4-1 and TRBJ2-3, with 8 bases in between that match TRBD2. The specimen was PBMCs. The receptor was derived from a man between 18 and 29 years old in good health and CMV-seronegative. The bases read TGCGCCAGCAGCCAAACGGGGGGGCCAGATACGCAGTATTTT. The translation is CASSQTGGPDTQYF.